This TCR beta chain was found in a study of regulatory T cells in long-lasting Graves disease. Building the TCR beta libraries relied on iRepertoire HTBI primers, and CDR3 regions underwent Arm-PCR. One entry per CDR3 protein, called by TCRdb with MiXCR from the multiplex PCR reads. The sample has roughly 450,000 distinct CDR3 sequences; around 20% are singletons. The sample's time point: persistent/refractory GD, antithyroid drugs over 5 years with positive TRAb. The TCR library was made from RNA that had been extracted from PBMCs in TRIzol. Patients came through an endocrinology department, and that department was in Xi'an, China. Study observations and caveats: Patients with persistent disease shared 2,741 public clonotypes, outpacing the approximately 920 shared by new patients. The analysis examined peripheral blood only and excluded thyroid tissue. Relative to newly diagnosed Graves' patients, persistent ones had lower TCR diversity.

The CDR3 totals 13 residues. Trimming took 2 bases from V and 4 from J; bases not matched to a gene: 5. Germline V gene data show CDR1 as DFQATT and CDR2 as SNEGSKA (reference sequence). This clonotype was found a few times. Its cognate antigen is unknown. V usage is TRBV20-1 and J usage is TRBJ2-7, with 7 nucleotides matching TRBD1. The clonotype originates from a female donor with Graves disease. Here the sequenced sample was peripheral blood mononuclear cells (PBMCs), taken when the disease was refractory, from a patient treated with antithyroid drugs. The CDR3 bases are TGCAGTGCTAGATCTTCGGACAGGTACGAGCAGTACTTC. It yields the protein CSARSSDRYEQYF.